The clone carrying this TCR beta chain was seen only once. Antigen: not known. This CDR3 is built from 14 residues. CDR1 is MDHEN, CDR2 SYDVKM, per germline. V gave up 11 bases and J gave up 4 bases, with 20 bases separating them. The data are from a study of CD8 T cells in Susac syndrome. Study results and limitations: Individuals included in the TCR sequencing and HLA analysis were acknowledged by the study to be relatively few in number.

Random-hexamer reverse transcription was applied to about 0.5 to 1 ug RNA. The immunoSEQ assay covered 54 Vbeta and 13 Jbeta segments for CDR3. A single record per CDR3 protein comes from TCRdb applying MiXCR to the immunoSEQ multiplex PCR reads. The sample lists roughly 200,000 distinct CDR3 sequences, under 95% occurring once. The authors carried out high-throughput sequencing of TCR beta. They applied it to CD8+ and CD4+ T cells obtained from blood. Healthy donors served as age- and sex-matched controls. The chain joins TRBV28 to TRBJ1-2; no firm D call. Sequenced input: CD4+ T cells from PBMCs. This TCR was recovered from a human donor in good health. CDR3 in amino acids: CACISESGRYGYTF. The CDR3 DNA reads as TGTGCCTGCATAAGTGAAAGTGGGCGCTATGGCTACACCTTC.